The rows below give T cell receptor beta chains drawn from one sample of a study of shared clonotypes between healthy human individuals. Data came from immunoSEQ multiplex PCR; TCRdb stores just in-frame clones and leaves some out. The sample has 950,000 to 1,100,000 clones; about 70% are singletons. Sequencing input: memory CD4+ T cells sorted from blood. These receptors were taken from a man between 18 and 35 years old in good health. CDR3s include the opening cysteine and the closing phenylalanine or tryptophan. A D gene is named only where the DNA matches it firmly. Only some rows state a clone size, as once, few, many or a class for expanded clones.

>TRBV14|-|13|-|TRBJ1-6
CASSPMSGSPLHF
TGTGCCAGCAGCCCCATGTCTGGTTCACCCCTCCACTTT
>TRBV28|TRBD1|15|once|TRBJ2-7
CASSPLDRDMSEQYF
TGTGCCAGCAGTCCTCTGGACAGGGACATGAGCGAGCAGTACTTC
>TRBV30|-|15|-|TRBJ1-5
CAWSPGFGSNQPQHF
TGTGCCTGGAGCCCAGGGTTTGGGAGCAATCAGCCCCAGCATTTT
>TRBV30|-|12|-|TRBJ2-7
CAWSAHGYEQYF
TGTGCCTGGAGTGCGCACGGCTACGAGCAGTACTTC
>TRBV5-1|-|14|-|TRBJ2-2
CASSFEGNTGELFF
TGCGCCAGCAGCTTCGAAGGGAACACCGGGGAGCTGTTTTTT
>TRBV7-9|-|11|-|TRBJ1-4
CASSTREKLFF
TGTGCCAGCAGCACCCGAGAAAAACTGTTTTTT
>TRBV11-2|-|16|-|TRBJ2-3
CASSLGQGIRADTQYF
TGTGCCAGCAGCTTAGGTCAGGGGATTCGGGCAGATACGCAGTATTTT
>TRBV27|TRBD2|17|-|TRBJ2-1
CASSFPLAGGIYNEQFF
TGTGCCAGCAGTTTTCCCCTAGCGGGGGGGATCTACAATGAGCAGTTCTTC
>TRBV5-3|TRBD2|18|-|TRBJ2-3
CARSSGLAGAPDTDTQYF
TGTGCCAGAAGCTCGGGACTAGCGGGGGCCCCAGACACAGATACGCAGTATTTT
>TRBV6-6|-|15|-|TRBJ1-5
CASGPGRVGVQPQHF
TGTGCCAGCGGCCCCGGAAGGGTCGGGGTTCAGCCCCAGCATTTT
>TRBV28|-|14|-|TRBJ1-5
CASSLVGENQPQHF
TGTGCCAGCAGTTTGGTCGGGGAAAATCAGCCCCAGCATTTT
>TRBV6-1|TRBD1|14|-|TRBJ2-7
CASRGQGGSYEQYF
TGTGCCAGCAGGGGACAGGGAGGCTCCTACGAGCAGTACTTC
>TRBV10-3|-|13|few|TRBJ1-3
CAISGSPGNTIYF
TGTGCCATCAGTGGCTCACCCGGAAACACCATATATTTT
>TRBV28|TRBD1|14|-|TRBJ1-5
CASSRGRPDQPQHF
TGTGCCAGCAGTAGGGGGCGTCCGGATCAGCCCCAGCATTTT
>TRBV21-1|-|13|many|TRBJ2-1
CASSRGSYNEQFF
TGTGCCAGCAGCAGAGGGTCCTACAATGAGCAGTTCTTC
>TRBV5-4|TRBD1|13|-|TRBJ2-1
CASTDLKQGRQFF
TGTGCCAGCACCGACCTAAAACAGGGGAGGCAGTTCTTC
>TRBV19|-|14|-|TRBJ1-4
CASSIQGGGEKLFF
TGTGCCAGTAGTATACAGGGAGGTGGAGAAAAACTGTTTTTT
>TRBV6-1|TRBD1|16|many|TRBJ1-5
CASSETGQGWRQPQHF
TGTGCCAGCAGTGAAACGGGACAGGGTTGGCGTCAGCCCCAGCATTTT
>TRBV27|TRBD1|14|few|TRBJ1-5
CASSSTGFGQPQHF
TGTGCCAGCAGTTCGACAGGGTTTGGGCAGCCCCAGCATTTT
>TRBV4-3|-|15|-|TRBJ2-7
CASSQEVGSSYEQYF
TGCGCCAGCAGCCAAGAGGTTGGAAGCTCCTACGAGCAGTACTTC
>TRBV29-1|TRBD2|17|-|TRBJ2-3
CSVAGGLAGVRVDTQYF
TGCAGCGTTGCGGGGGGACTAGCGGGAGTCCGGGTAGATACGCAGTATTTT
>TRBV19|-|16|-|TRBJ1-1
CASSMGLFLKNTEAFF
TGTGCCAGTAGTATGGGACTGTTTTTGAAGAACACTGAAGCTTTCTTT
>TRBV10-3|-|16|-|TRBJ2-1
CAISESGARSVNEQFF
TGTGCCATCAGTGAGTCGGGGGCCCGTTCAGTCAATGAGCAGTTCTTC
>TRBV5-6|TRBD1|14|few|TRBJ2-7
CASLRTGLFTEQYF
TGTGCCAGCCTTAGGACAGGCCTTTTTACCGAGCAGTACTTC
>TRBV5-6|TRBD1|16|-|TRBJ1-4
CASSLWITGGAEKLFF
TGTGCCAGCAGCTTATGGATAACAGGGGGCGCGGAAAAACTGTTTTTT
>TRBV27|-|14|-|TRBJ1-6
CASGLDRFNSPLHF
TGTGCCAGCGGTCTCGACAGGTTTAATTCACCCCTCCACTTT
>TRBV10-1|-|13|-|TRBJ2-2
CASSSSSTGELFF
TGCGCCAGCAGTTCGAGTTCCACCGGGGAGCTGTTTTTT
>TRBV4-1|TRBD1|17|few|TRBJ1-1
CASSQPLRQGIRTEAFF
TGCGCCAGCAGCCAACCCCTCCGACAGGGGATAAGGACTGAAGCTTTCTTT
>TRBV6-5|-|13|once|TRBJ2-5
CASSRGSQETQYF
TGTGCCAGCAGTAGGGGGTCCCAAGAGACCCAGTACTTC
>TRBV19|-|16|-|TRBJ1-2
CANLPRDIWANYGYTF
TGTGCCAATTTACCTCGGGACATCTGGGCTAACTATGGCTACACCTTC
>TRBV30|-|13|few|TRBJ1-1
CAWSFGVRTEAFF
TGTGCCTGGAGCTTCGGGGTGCGAACTGAAGCTTTCTTT
>TRBV15|-|15|-|TRBJ1-3
CATSRVDGSGNTIYF
TGTGCCACCAGCAGAGTGGATGGTTCTGGAAACACCATATATTTT
>TRBV6-1|TRBD1|15|-|TRBJ2-7
CASVVPGQGGYEQYF
TGTGCCAGCGTGGTCCCCGGACAGGGAGGCTACGAGCAGTACTTC
>TRBV5-1|-|14|few|TRBJ2-1
CASSFDPGLNEQFF
TGCGCCAGCAGCTTCGACCCGGGGCTCAATGAGCAGTTCTTC
>TRBV19|-|13|-|TRBJ1-2
CASSISLIGGYTF
TGTGCCAGTAGTATTTCACTTATTGGTGGCTACACCTTC
>TRBV5-1|-|14|-|TRBJ1-2
CASSPSGASYGYTF
TGCGCCAGCAGCCCAAGTGGGGCGTCGTATGGCTACACCTTC
>TRBV27|TRBD2|16|-|TRBJ2-3
CASSLSTSGIAYTQYF
TGTGCCAGCAGTTTATCGACTAGCGGGATAGCATATACGCAGTATTTT
>TRBV20-1|-|9|-|TRBJ1-5
CSASEPQHF
TGCAGTGCTAGTGAGCCCCAGCATTTT
>TRBV19|TRBD2|15|once|TRBJ2-3
CASTQTSGSTDTQYF
TGTGCCAGTACCCAGACTAGCGGGAGCACAGATACGCAGTATTTT
>TRBV29-1|TRBD2|13|-|TRBJ2-1
CSAVRGGGNEQFF
TGCAGCGCTGTCCGTGGGGGGGGCAATGAGCAGTTCTTC
>TRBV4-1|TRBD2|14|few|TRBJ2-2
CASSRGLDTGELFF
TGCGCCAGCAGCCGGGGACTAGACACCGGGGAGCTGTTTTTT
>TRBV20-1|-|11|-|TRBJ2-2
CSARDTGELFF
TGCAGTGCTAGGGACACCGGGGAGCTGTTTTTT
>TRBV6-1|-|16|-|TRBJ2-7
CASSEDRGTISYEQYF
TGTGCCAGCAGTGAAGACCGAGGGACCATCTCCTACGAGCAGTACTTC
>TRBV7-7|TRBD2|15|many|TRBJ2-1
CASSQTSGGYNEQFF
TGTGCTAGCAGCCAGACTAGCGGGGGTTACAATGAGCAGTTCTTC
>TRBV11-2|TRBD2|16|-|TRBJ2-5
CASSLDSGLAQETQYF
TGTGCCAGCAGCTTAGATTCGGGACTAGCACAAGAGACCCAGTACTTC
>TRBV4-1|-|15|-|TRBJ1-3
CASSFGQGSGNTIYF
TGCGCCAGCAGCTTTGGGCAGGGGTCTGGAAACACCATATATTTT
>TRBV5-1|-|14|-|TRBJ2-3
CASSPSSGADTQYF
TGCGCCAGCAGCCCCTCCTCAGGCGCAGATACGCAGTATTTT
>TRBV5-1|TRBD1|16|-|TRBJ1-6
CASSPGQDPKGSPLHF
TGCGCCAGCAGCCCAGGACAGGACCCGAAGGGTTCACCCCTCCACTTT
>TRBV5-5|-|13|few|TRBJ1-2
CASSLATGYGYTF
TGTGCCAGCAGCTTGGCGACGGGCTATGGCTACACCTTC
>TRBV6-1|TRBD1|15|few|TRBJ2-1
CASRRRQGMDNEQFF
TGTGCCAGCAGACGAAGACAGGGGATGGACAATGAGCAGTTCTTC
>TRBV13|TRBD1|13|-|TRBJ1-2
CASSSTGQHGYTF
TGTGCCAGCAGCTCGACGGGACAGCATGGCTACACCTTC
>TRBV7-6|TRBD1|13|-|TRBJ1-1
CASSLVDRGEAFF
TGTGCCAGCAGCTTAGTGGACAGGGGTGAAGCTTTCTTT
>TRBV6-1|-|14|-|TRBJ1-5
CASTRGGSNQPQHF
TGTGCCAGCACCCGGGGGGGTAGCAATCAGCCCCAGCATTTT
>TRBV29-1|-|14|-|TRBJ1-2
CSVARMNLNYGYTF
TGCAGCGTTGCACGGATGAATCTTAACTATGGCTACACCTTC
>TRBV9|-|15|-|TRBJ2-2
CASSVTGQGTGELFF
TGTGCCAGCAGCGTAACGGGACAAGGCACCGGGGAGCTGTTTTTT
>TRBV4-1|-|16|-|TRBJ2-3
CASSQVDLLVFDTQYF
TGCGCCAGCAGCCAAGTCGATTTACTAGTTTTCGATACGCAGTATTTT
>TRBV6-5|-|16|-|TRBJ2-7
CASSYKRGSRYYEQYF
TGTGCCAGCAGTTATAAGCGCGGGTCCCGGTACTACGAGCAGTACTTC
>TRBV5-5|-|14|once|TRBJ1-1
CASSWGRMNTEAFF
TGTGCCAGCAGCTGGGGGCGGATGAACACTGAAGCTTTCTTT
>TRBV30|-|13|-|TRBJ2-7
CAWSQGYTYEQYF
TGTGCCTGGTCTCAGGGGTACACCTACGAGCAGTACTTC
>TRBV30|-|12|-|TRBJ2-3
CAWRESTDTQYF
TGTGCCTGGAGAGAAAGCACAGATACGCAGTATTTT